Sequencing of this T cell receptor (beta chain) was carried out in a study of cytomegalovirus exposure and HLA in healthy donors. Findings and limits, study-wide: Many donors carried some public TCRs, although rarity characterized most TCR sequences. Another analysis was done later, and it associated approximately 18,000 TCR beta sequences with HLA alleles at 0.05 false discovery rate. As a later analysis showed, a missense DCLRE1C variant was linked to trimming of TCR beta V- and J-genes. Fewer N-insertions than the roughly 600-donor mean were reportedly shown by an Asian-associated ancestry cluster in a later analysis.

Of note for this clone: Its antigen is not known.

PCR was performed using 60 Vbeta and 13 Jbeta primers. Generated by immunoSEQ multiplex PCR, the TCRdb table keeps only in-frame clones and is missing some. The sample carries fewer than 200,000 clones, 71% recorded once. CDR3 length: 14 residues. V was shortened by 0 bases and J by 4 bases, with 10 bases between the two germline ends. Germline values: CDR1 MNHEY, CDR2 SMNVEV (reference sequence). The sample taken for sequencing was PBMCs. The rearrangement links TRBV27 to TRBJ2-7; no clear D. This TCR was recovered from a woman aged 30 to 39 in good health and CMV-seronegative. The CDR3 protein is CASSLSGLSYEQYF. The DNA for the CDR3 is TGTGCCAGCAGTTTATCTGGGCTGTCTTACGAGCAGTACTTC.